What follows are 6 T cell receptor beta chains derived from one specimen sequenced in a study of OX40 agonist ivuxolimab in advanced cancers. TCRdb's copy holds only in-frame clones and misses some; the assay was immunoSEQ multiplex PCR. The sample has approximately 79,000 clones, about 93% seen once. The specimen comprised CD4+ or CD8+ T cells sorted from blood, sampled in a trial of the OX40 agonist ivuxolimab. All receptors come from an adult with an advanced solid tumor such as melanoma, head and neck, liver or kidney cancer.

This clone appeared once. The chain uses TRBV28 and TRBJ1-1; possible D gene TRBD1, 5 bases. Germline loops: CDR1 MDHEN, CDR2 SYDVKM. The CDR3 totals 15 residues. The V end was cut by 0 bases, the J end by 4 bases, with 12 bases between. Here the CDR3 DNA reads TGTGCCAGCAGTTTATGGAGGGGCGTTGGCACTGAAGCTTTCTTT. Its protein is CASSLWRGVGTEAFF.

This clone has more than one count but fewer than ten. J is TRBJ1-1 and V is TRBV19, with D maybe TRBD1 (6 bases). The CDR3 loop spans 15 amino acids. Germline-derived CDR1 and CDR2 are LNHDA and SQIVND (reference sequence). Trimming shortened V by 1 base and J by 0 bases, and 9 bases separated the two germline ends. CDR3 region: CASSIGEGVNTEAFF. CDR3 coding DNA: TGTGCCAGTAGTATAGGCGAGGGGGTGAACACTGAAGCTTTCTTT.

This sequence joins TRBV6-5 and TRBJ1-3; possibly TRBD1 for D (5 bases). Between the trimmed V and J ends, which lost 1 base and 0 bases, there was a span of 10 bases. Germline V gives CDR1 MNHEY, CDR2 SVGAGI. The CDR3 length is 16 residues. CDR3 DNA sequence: TGTGCCAGCAGTTACTTAGGGGTCCACTCTGGAAACACCATATATTTT. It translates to CASSYLGVHSGNTIYF.

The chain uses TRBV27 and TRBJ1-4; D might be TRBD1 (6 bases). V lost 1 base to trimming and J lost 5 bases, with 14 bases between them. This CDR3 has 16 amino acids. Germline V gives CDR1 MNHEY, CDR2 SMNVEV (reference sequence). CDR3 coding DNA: TGTGCCAGCAGTTTATGGCGGACAGTTCCAAATGAAAAACTGTTTTTT. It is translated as CASSLWRTVPNEKLFF.

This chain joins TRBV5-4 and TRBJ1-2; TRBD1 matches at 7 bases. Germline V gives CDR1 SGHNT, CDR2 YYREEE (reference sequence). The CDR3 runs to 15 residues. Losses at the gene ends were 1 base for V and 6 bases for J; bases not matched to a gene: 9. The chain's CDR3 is CASSLSRGGADGYTF. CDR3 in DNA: TGTGCCAGCAGCTTGTCACGAGGGGGCGCCGATGGCTACACCTTC.

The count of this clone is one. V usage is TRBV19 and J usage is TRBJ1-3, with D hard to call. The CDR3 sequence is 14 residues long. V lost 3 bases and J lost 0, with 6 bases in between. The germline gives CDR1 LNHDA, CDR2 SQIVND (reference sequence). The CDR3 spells CASSIASSGNTIYF. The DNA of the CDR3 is TGTGCCAGTAGTATTGCTAGCTCTGGAAACACCATATATTTT.